One sample yielded the 5 T cell receptor beta chains listed below, sequenced in a study of beta chain features in type 1 diabetes. Whole-study findings and limits: TCRB CDR3s from Type 1 diabetes patients were moderately but significantly shorter in all four CD4+ subsets.

Expressed TCRB transcripts were sequenced, since all the RNA that had been isolated was reverse transcribed. Libraries were prepared by immunoSEQ multiplex PCR; TCRdb keeps only in-frame clonotypes and omits some of them. The repertoire holds 55,000 to 80,000 clones, more than 45% seen once, with 0.7% in the top ten. Their target antigens are unknown. The sample was central memory CD4+ T cells from blood. Receptors were obtained from a man aged 30-40 years with type 1 diabetes.

The rearrangement links TRBV6-6 to TRBJ1-2, with TRBD1 identical over 8 bases. Unmatched junction bases numbered 7, after V lost 4 bases and J lost 6 bases. The CDR3 is 14 residues long. Germline assignment: CDR1 MNHNY and CDR2 SVGAGI (reference sequence). The CDR3 region has the DNA TGTGCCAGCAGTTCGGCACAGGGGGAAGATGGCTACACCTTC. Protein product: CASSSAQGEDGYTF.

The chain has TRBV7-9 and TRBJ2-3; no firm D call. Germline V gene lookup returns CDR1 SEHNR and CDR2 FQNEAQ (reference sequence). The V and J ends lost 2 bases and 3 bases respectively, with 18 bases between them. The CDR3 extends over 17 amino acids. CDR3 DNA: TGTGCCAGCAGCTTACTGCCCTTTGGCAGGCGTACAGATACGCAGTATTTT. It is translated as CASSLLPFGRRTDTQYF.

The V call is TRBV7-2, the J call TRBJ1-5; the D is unclear. This CDR3 has 15 residues. Trimming took off 2 bases at V and 2 bases at J, with 10 bases between the two ends. Germline V gives CDR1 SGHTA, CDR2 FQGNSA. The CDR3, as DNA: TGTGCCAGCAGCTTACAAGGGAGTGGCAATCAGCCCCAGCATTTT. It encodes CASSLQGSGNQPQHF.

Only a few counts were recorded for this clone. The rearrangement uses TRBV7-9 and TRBJ2-7; D might be TRBD2 (5 bases). Germline loops: CDR1 SEHNR, CDR2 FQNEAQ (reference sequence). The CDR3 is made up of 13 amino acids. Trimming removed 5 bases at V and 7 bases at J, with 15 bases between. CDR3 protein: CASSRGLLGEQYF. The CDR3 nucleotides read TGTGCCAGCAGCCGCGGGCTATTGGGGGAGCAGTACTTC. The full variable domain, its missing parts supplied by reference TRBV7-9 and TRBJ2-7, is DTGVSQNPRHKITKRGQNVTFRCDPISEHNRLYWYRQTLGQGPEFLTYFQNEAQLEKSRLLSDRFSAERPKGSFSTLEIQRTEQGDSAMYLCASSRGLLGEQYFGPGTRLTVT.

The CDR3 DNA follows: TGTGCCAGCAGCTTAGCGATGAGCGGCACAGATACGCAGTATTTT. This gives the protein CASSLAMSGTDTQYF. The rearrangement uses TRBV7-9 and TRBJ2-3; D remains unclear. This CDR3 contains 15 residues. V was clipped by 0 bases and J by 1 base, with 8 bases between them. Germline CDR1 is SEHNR and CDR2 is FQNEAQ (reference sequence).